This TCR beta chain stems from a study of T-cell reconstitution after alpha-beta-depleted transplantation in children. This clonotype came up many times. The antigen remains unidentified. Trimming removed 2 bases at V and 5 bases at J, with 26 bases between. Germline V gene data show CDR1 as SGDLS and CDR2 as YYNGEE. CDR3 size: 20 residues. Notes on the study in general: Several hundred expanded graft clones reportedly gave rise to the alpha-beta T cells present about two months after transplant.

Unique molecular identifiers tagged the TCRbeta library. TCRdb passed the PCR reads through MiXCR, listing each CDR3 protein once. The profile shows just under 350,000 distinct CDR3 sequences, around 15% of them singletons. This clonotype originated in a male patient aged 2-9 years who had a stem cell transplant for acute lymphoblastic leukemia, so the T cells may come from the graft donor. The chain employs TRBV9 and TRBJ2-6, with D possibly matching TRBD2 (6 bases). The sample here was PBMCs, mostly from graft donor cells, taken 360 days after TCRalphabeta/CD19-depleted stem cell transplant. CDR3 in DNA: TGTGCCAGCAGCGTCAATTCGGCGGGGTCCCCGGCTCTTAGGGCCAACGTCCTGACTTTC. Translating it yields CASSVNSAGSPALRANVLTF.